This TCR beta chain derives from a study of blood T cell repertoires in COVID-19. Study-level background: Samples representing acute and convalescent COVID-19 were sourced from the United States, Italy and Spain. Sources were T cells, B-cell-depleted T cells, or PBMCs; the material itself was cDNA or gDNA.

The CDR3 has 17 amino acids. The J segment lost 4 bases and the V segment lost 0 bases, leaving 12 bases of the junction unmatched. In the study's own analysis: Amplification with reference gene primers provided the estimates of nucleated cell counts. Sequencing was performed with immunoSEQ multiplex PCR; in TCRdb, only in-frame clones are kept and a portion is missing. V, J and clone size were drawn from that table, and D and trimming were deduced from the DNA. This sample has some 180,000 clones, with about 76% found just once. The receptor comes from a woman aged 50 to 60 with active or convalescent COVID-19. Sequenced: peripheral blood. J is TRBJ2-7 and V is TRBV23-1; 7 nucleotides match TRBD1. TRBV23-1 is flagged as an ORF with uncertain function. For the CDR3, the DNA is TGCGCCAGCAGTCAATCGCCCCGGGACAGTCAGGGATACGAGCAGTACTTC. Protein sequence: CASSQSPRDSQGYEQYF.